This entry concerns a single TCR beta chain. Its specificity is unknown. The source of the sample is a study of blood T cells in healthy people across ages. Sample donors were healthy Caucasian individuals that came from Russia, aged 6 to 90. Isolating PBMCs gave at least 6 million of these cells per sample. General study results and limits: Bulk PBMC profiling left naive and antigen-experienced comparisons inconclusive.

There are 14 residues in the CDR3. In germline, CDR1 is LGHDT, CDR2 YNNKEL (reference sequence). With 6 bases removed from V and 1 base from J, the gap between germline ends came to 13 bases. It was with a sample-barcoded 5' primer and a J-beta primer mix that a second PCR of about 6 to 11 cycles was run. TCRdb independently ran MiXCR on the 5' RACE reads; one entry per CDR3 protein. The sample contains roughly 800,000 distinct CDR3 sequences, 58% of which appear only once. The TCR was taken from a man in his thirties or forties in good health. This rearrangement joins TRBV3-1 to TRBJ2-7; D uncertain. The sample consisted of blood. As DNA, the CDR3 is TGTGCCAGCAGGAATCAAGGGAATTCCTACGAGCAGTACTTC. It codes for CASRNQGNSYEQYF.